The clone carrying this TCR beta chain showed up just once. Original data processing: Using reference gene primer amplification, nucleated cell counts were estimated. The table came from immunoSEQ multiplex PCR; TCRdb's copy has only in-frame clones and leaves some out. That table is the source of V, J and clone size, and D and trimming were worked out from the DNA. The sample has over 25,000 clones; more than 70% are singletons. The entry originates in a study of blood T cell repertoires in COVID-19. Trimming at V came to 0 bases and at J to 5 bases, leaving 4 bases not matched to a gene. The CDR3 length is 15 residues. Germline V gives CDR1 LGHDT, CDR2 YNNKEL (reference sequence).

This sequence originates from a human donor with active COVID-19. The donor label of this sample is uncertain. The source material was peripheral blood. The chain combines TRBV3-1 (or the pseudogene TRBV3-2) with TRBJ2-5; 9 bases agree with TRBD2. The CDR3 reads CASSQEGTSWETQYF. DNA of the CDR3: TGTGCCAGCAGCCAAGAAGGGACTAGCTGGGAGACCCAGTACTTC.